Presented here are 23 T cell receptor beta chains from one specimen sequenced in a study of blood T cell repertoires in COVID-19. Only in-frame clones appear in the TCRdb table, and some are missing; sequencing was by immunoSEQ multiplex PCR. The data show a few hundred thousand clones, around 89% seen once. The sequenced material came from PBMCs or T cells enriched from blood (not recorded which). The receptors stem from a woman in her thirties or forties who had recovered from COVID-19.

With regard to this clone: The sample has other DNA sequences that encode this CDR3 too. V and J are TRBV28 and TRBJ2-5, with D perhaps matching TRBD2 (6 bases). V gave up 2 bases and J gave up 2 bases, with 12 bases separating them. The length of the CDR3 is 15 residues. The germline V gene encodes CDR1 MDHEN and CDR2 SYDVKM. This chain's CDR3 is CASSLGTGVQETQYF. In DNA, the CDR3 is TGTGCCAGCAGTTTAGGGACTGGAGTACAAGAGACCCAGTACTTC.

CDR3: CASSRGQVVEQYF. For the CDR3, the DNA is TGTGCCAGCTCACGGGGACAGGTCGTAGAGCAGTACTTC. The gene calls are TRBV18 and TRBJ2-7, with TRBD1 identical over 8 bases. Germline trimming cut 4 bases from V and 7 bases from J; bases unmatched to any gene: 6. This CDR3 spans 13 amino acids. The V gene's germline CDR1 is KGHSH and CDR2 LQKENI.

The chain has TRBV6-2 or TRBV6-3 and TRBJ2-3; 7 bases map to TRBD1. J was trimmed by 5 bases and V by 5 bases; bases with no gene match: 7. CDR3 size: 14 residues. Germline CDR1 MNHEY, CDR2 SVGEGT. This CDR3 reads CASSRTGVGDTQYF. CDR3 DNA sequence: TGTGCCAGCAGTCGAACAGGGGTTGGAGATACGCAGTATTTT.

The chain couples TRBV7-3 to TRBJ2-5; 7 positions match TRBD1. V was clipped by 6 bases and J by 5 bases; unmatched bases: 6. CDR3 size: 13 residues. Germline lookup yields CDR1 SGHTA and CDR2 FQGTGA. This CDR3 reads CASSRTGDETQYF. CDR3 nucleotides: TGTGCCAGCAGTCGAACAGGGGATGAGACCCAGTACTTC.

This clone was seen only once. CDR3 sequence reads: CASSLGDMNTEAFF. DNA of the CDR3: TGTGCCAGCAGCCTCGGGGATATGAACACTGAAGCTTTCTTT. The V and J genes are TRBV5-8 and TRBJ1-1; the D is unclear. V lost 4 bases and J lost 0, with 10 bases in between. This CDR3 is 14 amino acids long. Germline values: CDR1 SGHTS, CDR2 YDEGEE.

The chain carries TRBV7-2 and TRBJ2-7; 12 bases line up with TRBD2. The length of the CDR3 is 16 residues. Looked up from germline, CDR1 is SGHTA and CDR2 is FQGNSA. V shed 5 bases, J shed 6 bases, and the junction held 11 bases outside the gene matches. CDR3 nucleotides: TGTGCCAGCAGCCTGGCGCTAGCGGGAGGGCTTAGCGAGCAGTACTTC. It translates to CASSLALAGGLSEQYF. Full variable domain (outside the CDR3, taken from reference TRBV7-2 and TRBJ2-7): GAGVSQSPSNKVTEKGKDVELRCDPISGHTALYWYRQSLGQGLEFLIYFQGNSAPDKSGLPSDRFSAERTGGSVSTLTIQRTQQEDSAVYLCASSLALAGGLSEQYFGPGTRLTVT.

The chain uses TRBV5-1 and TRBJ2-3; D is possibly TRBD1 (6 bases). The CDR3 is 15 residues long. The V end was cut by 5 bases, the J end by 0 bases, with 13 bases between. Germline lookup yields CDR1 SGHRS and CDR2 YFSETQ. The CDR3 DNA sequence: TGCGCCAGCAGGACAGGAGCCGTGAGCACAGATACGCAGTATTTT. This translates into CASRTGAVSTDTQYF.

The chain recombines TRBV29-1 with TRBJ2-7; 7 bases agree with TRBD1. V was clipped by 3 bases and J by 4 bases; unmatched bases: 9. CDR1 is SQVTM and CDR2 is ANQGSEA in the germline V gene. This CDR3 comprises 14 residues. CDR3 DNA sequence: TGCAGCGTTGAGGAACAGGGGCCCGGTTACGAGCAGTACTTC. It translates to CSVEEQGPGYEQYF.

This clone appeared once. The V and J genes are TRBV28 and TRBJ2-3; D remains ambiguous. Trimming removed 4 bases from V and 3 bases from J, with 5 bases in between. CDR1 and CDR2 from the germline V gene are MDHEN and SYDVKM. The CDR3 sequence is 12 residues long. Here the CDR3 reads CASSSFTDTQYF. The CDR3 nucleotides read TGTGCCAGCAGTTCCTTTACAGATACGCAGTATTTT.

This clone has a single count. This chain joins TRBV10-3 and TRBJ1-2; maybe TRBD1 (5 bases). V gave up 0 bases and J gave up 8 bases, with 19 bases separating them. This CDR3 spans 16 amino acids. Germline V gene data show CDR1 as ENHRY and CDR2 as SYGVKD. The CDR3 DNA is TGTGCCATCAGTGAGTCGGCAGGGAGGACTACTGGGGGCTACACCTTC. Amino acids: CAISESAGRTTGGYTF.

V and J are TRBV9 and TRBJ2-7; D is possibly TRBD2 (5 bases). The germline V gene has CDR1 SGDLS and CDR2 YYNGEE. Deletions cut 7 bases from V and 5 bases from J, with 13 bases between. CDR3 size: 12 residues. CDR3 residues: CASGKGSHEQYF. Here the CDR3 DNA reads TGTGCCAGCGGGAAAGGGAGCCACGAGCAGTACTTC.

The rearrangement uses TRBV7-3 and TRBJ2-1; the match to TRBD2 covers 13 bases. Germline V gives CDR1 SGHTA, CDR2 FQGTGA. CDR3 size: 16 residues. V lost 0 bases and J lost 9; bases outside the gene matches: 5. The CDR3 region has the DNA TGTGCCAGCAGCTTAACGGGGACTAGCGGGACAGGTGAGCAGTTCTTC. Protein product: CASSLTGTSGTGEQFF. The whole variable domain, filled in from reference TRBV7-3 and TRBJ2-1, reads GAGVSQTPSNKVTEKGKYVELRCDPISGHTALYWYRQSLGQGPEFLIYFQGTGAADDSGLPNDRFFAVRPEGSVSTLKIQRTERGDSAVYLCASSLTGTSGTGEQFFGPGTRLTVL.

The chain links TRBV29-1 to TRBJ1-1; the D gene is possibly TRBD1 (5 bases). V shed 7 bases and J shed 1 base, with 10 bases lying between them. There are 12 residues in the CDR3. Germline CDR1 reads SQVTM; CDR2 reads ANQGSEA. The CDR3 reads CSGDFGNTEAFF. The CDR3 DNA reads TGCAGCGGGGACTTTGGGAACACTGAAGCTTTCTTT.

The V and J genes are TRBV6-4 and TRBJ2-3; 10 bases fit TRBD1. Germline CDR1 MRHNA, CDR2 SNTAGT. The J segment lost 4 bases and the V segment lost 6 bases, leaving 4 bases of the junction unmatched. The CDR3 loop spans 14 amino acids. The CDR3, as DNA: TGTGCCAGCAGCGGGACAGGGGACCCAGATACGCAGTATTTT. Protein sequence: CASSGTGDPDTQYF.

The V call is TRBV30, the J call TRBJ1-1; D not resolved. Germline V gene lookup returns CDR1 GTSNPN and CDR2 SVGIG (reference sequence). The CDR3 contains 13 residues. V dropped 2 bases and J dropped 0 bases, with 7 bases sitting between them. For the CDR3, the DNA is TGTGCCTGGAGTCCCTTCGTGAACACTGAAGCTTTCTTT. It encodes CAWSPFVNTEAFF.

The CDR3 DNA reads as TGTGCCATCTCTTGGGGACTACCTGAAGAGACCCAGTACTTC. Amino acids: CAISWGLPEETQYF. V usage is TRBV10-3 and J usage is TRBJ2-5; 7 bases match TRBD2. V lost 8 bases and J lost 3; bases outside the gene matches: 9. From germline, CDR1 is ENHRY and CDR2 SYGVKD. The CDR3 has 14 amino acids.

The rearrangement links TRBV19 to TRBJ1-2; D might be TRBD1 (6 bases). CDR1 is LNHDA, CDR2 SQIVND, per germline (reference sequence). CDR3 length: 11 amino acids. Trimming removed 8 bases at V and 8 bases at J, with 12 bases between. The CDR3 reads CASSGTQGYTF. The CDR3, as DNA: TGTGCCAGTTCCGGGACACAGGGCTACACCTTC.

The chain carries TRBV19 and TRBJ1-6, with TRBD1 matching 9 bases. CDR3 size: 18 residues. Looked up from germline, CDR1 is LNHDA and CDR2 is SQIVND (reference sequence). V shed 7 bases, J shed 3 bases, and the junction held 13 bases outside the gene matches. The CDR3 nucleotides read TGTGCCAGTATAAAATTAACAGGGGGCGCCTACTATAATTCACCCCTCCACTTT. This codes for CASIKLTGGAYYNSPLHF.

The rearrangement uses TRBV29-1 and TRBJ2-3; D might be TRBD2 (5 bases). The germline V and J ends were trimmed by 6 bases and 1 base, with 11 bases remaining between them. CDR1 is SQVTM and CDR2 is ANQGSEA in the germline V gene. The CDR3 is 13 amino acids. The CDR3: CSVEDFRTDTQYF. The CDR3 DNA sequence: TGCAGCGTCGAGGACTTTCGCACAGATACGCAGTATTTT.

The chain is built from TRBV9 and TRBJ1-3, with TRBD1 matching over 8 bases. Germline V gives CDR1 SGDLS, CDR2 YYNGEE. The CDR3 consists of 16 residues. The V segment lost 0 bases and the J segment 0 bases; nucleotides outside the gene matches: 2. The CDR3 bases are TGTGCCAGCAGCGTAGGGACAGGGCGCTCTGGAAACACCATATATTTT. This sequence encodes CASSVGTGRSGNTIYF.

This clone was observed a single time. The rearrangement links TRBV28 to TRBJ2-1, with TRBD2 as a possible D gene (6 bases). Germline V gene sequence: CDR1 MDHEN, CDR2 SYDVKM. Trimming stripped 7 bases from V and 2 bases from J, with 12 bases between. This CDR3 spans 14 amino acids. The CDR3 spells CASKGSGAYNEQFF. CDR3 bases: TGTGCCAGCAAGGGCTCGGGGGCCTACAATGAGCAGTTCTTC.

The chain employs TRBV7-9 and TRBJ2-1; 9 bases line up with TRBD2. Germline CDR1 SEHNR, CDR2 FQNEAQ (reference sequence). The CDR3 sequence is 13 residues long. The ends lost 4 bases at V and 8 bases at J; junction bases unmatched: 3. CDR3 protein: CASSYLAGDEQFF. CDR3 DNA sequence: TGTGCCAGCAGCTACTTAGCGGGAGATGAGCAGTTCTTC.

The rearrangement joins TRBV5-4 to TRBJ2-3; D possibly corresponds to TRBD2 (5 bases). This CDR3 is built from 16 residues. V lost 4 bases, J lost 0 bases, and 15 bases lay in between. Germline values: CDR1 SGHNT, CDR2 YYREEE (reference sequence). This chain's CDR3 is CASSPASSFSTDTQYF. CDR3 bases: TGTGCCAGCAGCCCAGCTAGCAGTTTTAGCACAGATACGCAGTATTTT.